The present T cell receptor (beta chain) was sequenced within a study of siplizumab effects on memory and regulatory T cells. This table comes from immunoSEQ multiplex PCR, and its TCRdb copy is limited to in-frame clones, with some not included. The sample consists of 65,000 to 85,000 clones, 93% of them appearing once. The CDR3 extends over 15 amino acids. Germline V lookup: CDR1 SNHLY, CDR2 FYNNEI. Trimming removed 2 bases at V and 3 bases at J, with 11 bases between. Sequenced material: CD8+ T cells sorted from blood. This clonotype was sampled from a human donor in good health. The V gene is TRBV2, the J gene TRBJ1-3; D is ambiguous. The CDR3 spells CASSEQPRGGNTIYF. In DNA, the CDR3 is TGTGCCAGCAGTGAACAGCCCCGGGGTGGAAACACCATATATTTT. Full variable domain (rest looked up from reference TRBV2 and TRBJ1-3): EPEVTQTPSHQVTQMGQEVILRCVPISNHLYFYWYRQILGQKVEFLVSFYNNEISEKSEIFDDQFSVERPDGSNFTLKIRSTKLEDSAMYFCASSEQPRGGNTIYFGEGSWLTVV.